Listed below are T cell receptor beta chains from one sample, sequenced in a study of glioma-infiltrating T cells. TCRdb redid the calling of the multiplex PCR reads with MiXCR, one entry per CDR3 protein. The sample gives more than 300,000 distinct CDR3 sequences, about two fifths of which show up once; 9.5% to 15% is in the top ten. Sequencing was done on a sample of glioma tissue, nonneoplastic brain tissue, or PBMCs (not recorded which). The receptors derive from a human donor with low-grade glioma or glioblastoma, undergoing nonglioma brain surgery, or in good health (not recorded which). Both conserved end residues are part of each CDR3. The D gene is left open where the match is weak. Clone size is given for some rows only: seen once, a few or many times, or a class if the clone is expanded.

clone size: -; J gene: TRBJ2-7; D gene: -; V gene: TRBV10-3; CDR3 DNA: TGTGCCATCAGTTACCACGAGCAGTACTTC; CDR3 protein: CAISYHEQYF
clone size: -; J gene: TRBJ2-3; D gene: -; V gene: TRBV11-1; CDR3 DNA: TGTGCCAGCAGCTTAGGGGTCCAGAGGACAGATACGCAGTATTTT; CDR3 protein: CASSLGVQRTDTQYF
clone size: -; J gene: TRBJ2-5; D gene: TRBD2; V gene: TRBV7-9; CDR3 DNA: TGTGCCAGCAGCTTAACGCCCGAGGGACTAGCGGAGCAAGAGACCCAGTACTTC; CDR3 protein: CASSLTPEGLAEQETQYF
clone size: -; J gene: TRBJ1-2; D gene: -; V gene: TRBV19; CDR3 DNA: TGTACCAGTAGTCCCCAGGGCTTCTATGGCTACACCTTC; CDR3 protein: CTSSPQGFYGYTF
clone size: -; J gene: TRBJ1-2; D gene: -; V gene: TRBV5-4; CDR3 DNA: TGTGACAGCAGCCGAGGATGGGGTTATGGCTACACCTTC; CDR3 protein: CDSSRGWGYGYTF
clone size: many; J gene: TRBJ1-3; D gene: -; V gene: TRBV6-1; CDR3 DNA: TGTGCCAGCAGTCGTTACAGGGACTCTGGAAACACCATATATTTT; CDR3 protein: CASSRYRDSGNTIYF
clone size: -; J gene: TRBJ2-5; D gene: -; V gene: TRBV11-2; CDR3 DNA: TGTGCCAGCAGCCCGAGACAGGTTCTGTACCAAGAGACCCAGTACTTC; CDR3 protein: CASSPRQVLYQETQYF
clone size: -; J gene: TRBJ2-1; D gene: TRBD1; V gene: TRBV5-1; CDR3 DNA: TGCGCCAGCAGCTTGGTGTCAAGGGGGCCAGGCGAGCAGTTCTTC; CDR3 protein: CASSLVSRGPGEQFF
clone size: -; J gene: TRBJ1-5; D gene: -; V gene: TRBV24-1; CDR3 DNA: TGTGCCACCAGTCCGGGGAGTGTTAATCAGCCCCAGCATTTT; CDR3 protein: CATSPGSVNQPQHF
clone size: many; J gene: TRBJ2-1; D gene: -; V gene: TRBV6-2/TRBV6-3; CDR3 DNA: TGTGCCAGCAGTTACGACTCTTATCGGGTGGGCAATGAGCAGTTCTTC; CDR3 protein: CASSYDSYRVGNEQFF
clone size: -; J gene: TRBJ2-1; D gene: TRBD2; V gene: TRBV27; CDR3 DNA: TGTGCCAGCAGTTTTTGGACTAGCGGGAGTTTCTACAATGAGCAGTTCTTC; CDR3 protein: CASSFWTSGSFYNEQFF
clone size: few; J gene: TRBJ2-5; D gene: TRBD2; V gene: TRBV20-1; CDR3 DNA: TGCAGTGCTAGGGCTAGCGGCCAAGAGACCCAGTACTTC; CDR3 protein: CSARASGQETQYF
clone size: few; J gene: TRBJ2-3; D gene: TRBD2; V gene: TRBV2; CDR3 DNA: TGTGCCAGCACCGGGACTATGACAGATACGCAGTATTTT; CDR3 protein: CASTGTMTDTQYF
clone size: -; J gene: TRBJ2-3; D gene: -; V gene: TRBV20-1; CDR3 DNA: TGCAGTGCCCCGGGCCGAACGGGGCCCGTAACAGATACGCAGTATTTT; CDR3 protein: CSAPGRTGPVTDTQYF
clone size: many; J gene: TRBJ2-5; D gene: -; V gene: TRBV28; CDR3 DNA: TGTGCCAGCAGTTTGCGAGGGTATAGACAAGAGACCCAGTACTTC; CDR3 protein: CASSLRGYRQETQYF
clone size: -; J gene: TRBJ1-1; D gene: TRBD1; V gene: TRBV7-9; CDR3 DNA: TGTGCCAGCAGCTCGGGACAGGGGGCAACTGAAGCTTTCTTT; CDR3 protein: CASSSGQGATEAFF
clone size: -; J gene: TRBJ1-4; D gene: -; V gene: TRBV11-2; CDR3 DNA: TGTGCCAGCAGCTTAGGGAATAATGAAAAACTGTTTTTT; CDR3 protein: CASSLGNNEKLFF
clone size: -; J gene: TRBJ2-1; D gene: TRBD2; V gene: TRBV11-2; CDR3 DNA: TGTGCCAGCAGCCCACTACCTCGCGGGAGGTCCTACAATGAGCAGTTCTTC; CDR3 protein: CASSPLPRGRSYNEQFF
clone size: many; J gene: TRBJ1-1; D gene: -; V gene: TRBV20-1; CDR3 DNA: TGCAGTGCTCTACAGGGTCGGAGCACTGAAGCTTTCTTT; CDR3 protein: CSALQGRSTEAFF
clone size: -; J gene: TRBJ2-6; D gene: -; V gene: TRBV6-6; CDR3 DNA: TGTGCCAGCAGCCCGCGGGCGGTGGCTGCTGGGGCCAACGTCCTGACTTTC; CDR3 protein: CASSPRAVAAGANVLTF
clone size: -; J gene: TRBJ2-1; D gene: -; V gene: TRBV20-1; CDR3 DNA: TGCAGTGCTAGAGATGCCCTTGAGAGGTTTGGTGAGCAGTTCTTC; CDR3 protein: CSARDALERFGEQFF
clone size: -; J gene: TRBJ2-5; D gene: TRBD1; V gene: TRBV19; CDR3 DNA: TGTGCCAGTAGTACCCCCGGGACAGTCTTGACCCAGTACTTC; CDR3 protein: CASSTPGTVLTQYF
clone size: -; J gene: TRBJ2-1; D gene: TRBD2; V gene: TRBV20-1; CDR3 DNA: TGCAGTGCCCTAGAGCGGGAGAGCCACGAGCAGTTCTTC; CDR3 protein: CSALERESHEQFF
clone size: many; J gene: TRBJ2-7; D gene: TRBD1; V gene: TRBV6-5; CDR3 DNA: TGTGCCAGCAGTTACTCCAGGACAGGGGGCCACTACGAGCAGTACTTC; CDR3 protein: CASSYSRTGGHYEQYF
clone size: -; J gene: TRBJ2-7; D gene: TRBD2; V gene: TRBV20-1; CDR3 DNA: TGCAGTGCCGGCGGCCTAGCGGGAGTGGGGTTTACCCACGAGCAGTACTTC; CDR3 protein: CSAGGLAGVGFTHEQYF
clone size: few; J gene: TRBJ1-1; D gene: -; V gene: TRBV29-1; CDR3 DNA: TGCAGCGTCCCCCGGGGGAGTACTGAAGCTTTCTTT; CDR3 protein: CSVPRGSTEAFF
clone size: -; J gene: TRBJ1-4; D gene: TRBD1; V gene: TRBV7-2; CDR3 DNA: TGTGCCAGCAGCCAGGGACAGAGAAATGAAAAACTGTTTTTT; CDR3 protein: CASSQGQRNEKLFF
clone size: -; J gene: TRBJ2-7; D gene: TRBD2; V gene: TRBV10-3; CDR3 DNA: TGTGCCATCAGTGAGTCCTCCGCTAGCGGGAGCCCCAGCTCCTACGAGCAGTACTTC; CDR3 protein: CAISESSASGSPSSYEQYF
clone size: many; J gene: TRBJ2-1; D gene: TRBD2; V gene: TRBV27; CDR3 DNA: TGTGCCAGCAACCCAAGCGGGAGAATCTATGAGCAGTTCTTC; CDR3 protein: CASNPSGRIYEQFF
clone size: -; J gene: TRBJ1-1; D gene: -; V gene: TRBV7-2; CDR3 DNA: TGTGCCAGCAGCTTCCCGGGACGGAAGGACACTGAAGCTTTCTTT; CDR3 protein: CASSFPGRKDTEAFF
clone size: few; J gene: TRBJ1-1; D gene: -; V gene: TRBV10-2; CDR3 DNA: TGCGCCAGCAGTGAGTCTGGAACAGGGCCAGGATCTGAAGCTTTCTTT; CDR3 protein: CASSESGTGPGSEAFF
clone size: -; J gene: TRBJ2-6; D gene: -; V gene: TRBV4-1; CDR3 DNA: TGCGCCAGCAGTATAGGAACCCCTTATGTTGGGGCCAACGTCCTGACTTTC; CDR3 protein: CASSIGTPYVGANVLTF
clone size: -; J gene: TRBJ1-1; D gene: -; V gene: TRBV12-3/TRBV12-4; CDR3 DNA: TGTGCCAGCAGTTTCAGGTTTATGAACACTGAAGCTTTCTTT; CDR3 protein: CASSFRFMNTEAFF
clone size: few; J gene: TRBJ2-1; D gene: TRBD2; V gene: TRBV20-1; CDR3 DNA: TGCAGTGCATCGGGAGGGCTAGGCAATGAGCAGTTCTTC; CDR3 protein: CSASGGLGNEQFF
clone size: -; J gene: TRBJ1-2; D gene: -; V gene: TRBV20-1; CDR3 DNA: TGCAGTGCTAGCCCGGCAGGGCTCTATGGCTACACCTTC; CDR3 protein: CSASPAGLYGYTF
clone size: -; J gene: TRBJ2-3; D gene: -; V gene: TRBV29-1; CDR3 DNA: TGCAGCGTTGATGGACGGCTATGGGGCACAGATACGCAGTATTTT; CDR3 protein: CSVDGRLWGTDTQYF
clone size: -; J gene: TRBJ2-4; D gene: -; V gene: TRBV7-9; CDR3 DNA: TGTGCCAGCAGCCCAGGTTACAAGGGTTCCTCCATAGCCAAAAACATTCAGTACTTC; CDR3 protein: CASSPGYKGSSIAKNIQYF
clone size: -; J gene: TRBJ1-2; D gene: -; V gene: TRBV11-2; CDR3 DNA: TGTGCCAGCAGCTTATCCCCCACCCCGGCTATACGAGGACATGGCTACACCTTC; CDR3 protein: CASSLSPTPAIRGHGYTF
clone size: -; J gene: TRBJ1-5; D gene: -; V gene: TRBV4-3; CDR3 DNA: TGCGCCAGCAGCCAAGGTCCAGGGATGAACAATCAGCCCCAGCATTTT; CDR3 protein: CASSQGPGMNNQPQHF
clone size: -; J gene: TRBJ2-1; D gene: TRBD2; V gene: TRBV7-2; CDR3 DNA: TGTGCCAGCAGCTTAGGGCTAGCGGGAATACATGAGCAGTTCTTC; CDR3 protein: CASSLGLAGIHEQFF
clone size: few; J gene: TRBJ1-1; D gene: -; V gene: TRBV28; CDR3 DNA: TGTGCCAGCAGTTTCCCCTCGCTCAGGACTGAAGCTTTCTTT; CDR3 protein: CASSFPSLRTEAFF
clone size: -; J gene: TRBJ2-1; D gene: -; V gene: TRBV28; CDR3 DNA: TGTGCTGGGGGGAACTACAATGAGCAGTTCTTC; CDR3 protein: CAGGNYNEQFF
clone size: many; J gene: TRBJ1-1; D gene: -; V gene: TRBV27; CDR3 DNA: TGTGCCAGCAGTTTATCTGGGGGGAACACTGAAGCTTTCTTT; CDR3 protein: CASSLSGGNTEAFF
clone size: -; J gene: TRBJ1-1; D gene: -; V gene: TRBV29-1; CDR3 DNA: TGCAGCGTTGAAGCATTGGACACTGAAGCTTTCTTT; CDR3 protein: CSVEALDTEAFF
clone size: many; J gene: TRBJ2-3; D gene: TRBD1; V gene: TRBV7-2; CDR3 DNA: TGTGCCAGCATCCCGGACAGGGGGGCAGATACGCAGTATTTT; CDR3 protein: CASIPDRGADTQYF
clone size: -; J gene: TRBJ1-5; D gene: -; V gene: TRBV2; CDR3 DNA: TGTGCCAGCAGGCCCGACAGGTGGGGGGAACGGCCCCAGCATTTT; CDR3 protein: CASRPDRWGERPQHF
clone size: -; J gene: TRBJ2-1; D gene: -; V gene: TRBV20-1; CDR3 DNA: TGCGGTGCGCAGGGGACTGTCCAACTTAATGAGCAGTTCTTC; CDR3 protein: CGAQGTVQLNEQFF
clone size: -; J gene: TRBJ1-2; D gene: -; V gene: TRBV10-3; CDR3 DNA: TGTGCCATCAGTGAGTCTCCAGGGCTGGAGTATGGCTACACCTTC; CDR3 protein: CAISESPGLEYGYTF
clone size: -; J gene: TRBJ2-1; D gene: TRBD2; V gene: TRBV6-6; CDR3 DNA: TGTGCCAGCAGCCAAAGGACTAGCGGGAGGTCGGATGAGCAGTTCTTC; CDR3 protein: CASSQRTSGRSDEQFF
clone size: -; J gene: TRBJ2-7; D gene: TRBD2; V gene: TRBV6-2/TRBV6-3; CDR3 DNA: TGTGCCAGCAGGCTACGGGGGACTAGCGGGGTCTACGAGCAGTACTTC; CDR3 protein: CASRLRGTSGVYEQYF